Presented here are 23 T cell receptor beta chains from one specimen sequenced in a study of spatial heterogeneity in lung cancer. General study results and limits: For expanded intratumoral alpha and beta TCRs, counts tracked tumor mutation counts.

The time point denotes: sample taken at primary tumor resection. Their target antigens are unknown. TCRdb independently ran MiXCR on the 5' RACE reads; one entry per CDR3 protein. The sample holds roughly 17,000 distinct CDR3 sequences, about 9.6% seen once. The sample consisted of lung tumor tissue, taken at surgery. These receptors were obtained from a female donor with early-stage non-small cell lung cancer.

This clonotype came up a few times. Because this beta chain is a stray read in a library intended to capture alpha chains, its abundance should not be given much weight. The rearrangement uses TRBV28 and TRBJ2-5; TRBD2 matches 8 bases. The CDR3 length is 15 residues. The J segment lost 4 bases and the V segment lost 6 bases, leaving 10 bases of the junction unmatched. CDR1 is MDHEN and CDR2 is SYDVKM in the germline V gene. CDR3 sequence (DNA): TGTGCCAGCAGCCAATCCAGCGGGGGTAGAGAGACCCAGTACTTC. It yields the protein CASSQSSGGRETQYF.

This clonotype was found a few times. Being off target in a library aimed at alpha chains, this beta chain has a size of little meaning. This chain connects TRBV12-3 or TRBV12-4 to TRBJ1-2, with 7 bases that match TRBD1. J was trimmed by 4 bases and V by 1 base; bases with no gene match: 6. CDR3 length equals 15 residues. DNA of the CDR3: TGTGCCAGCAGTTTAGGGGACAGTTCTTTCTATGGCTACACCTTC. Encoded protein: CASSLGDSSFYGYTF.

This clonotype was seen a few times. With the library built for alpha chains, this beta chain is off target and its frequency is not meaningful. The chain couples TRBV6-6 to TRBJ1-4; possible D gene TRBD1, 5 bases. The V gene lost 10 bases and the J gene lost 8 bases, with 11 bases spanning the gap. The CDR3 has 11 residues. Germline CDR1 is MNHNY and CDR2 is SVGAGI (reference sequence). CDR3 residues: CAIYGDEKLFF. The CDR3 DNA is TGTGCCATCTACGGGGACGAAAAACTGTTTTTT.

On this clonotype itself: This beta chain is a stray read from a library made for alpha chains; its abundance is not meaningful. V gene TRBV12-3 or TRBV12-4 combines with J gene TRBJ2-1, with D hard to call. The V and J ends lost 3 bases and 8 bases respectively, with 14 bases between them. This CDR3 contains 14 residues. The CDR3 sequence is CASSFLRSADEQFF. DNA of the CDR3: TGTGCCAGCAGTTTCCTGCGGTCGGCAGATGAGCAGTTCTTC.

This clonotype was observed at least ten times. The junction differs from germline at one of its ends, possibly a read error. With the library built for alpha chains, this beta chain is off target and its frequency is not meaningful. The V gene is TRBV5-6, the J gene TRBJ1-1; D unclear. The CDR3 is made up of 13 amino acids. Germline V CDR1 and CDR2: SGHDT, YYEEEE. CDR3 DNA sequence: TGTGCCAGCAGCTTGGCCGGACCCCTCCTGCGAGCCTTT. It is translated as CASSLAGPLLRAF.

A few counts support this clonotype. A library prepared for alpha chains yielded this beta chain as an off-target read; its size is of little meaning. V gene TRBV4-2 combines with J gene TRBJ1-1; maybe TRBD1 (5 bases). Trimming cost V 0 bases and J 11 bases, with 16 bases left between them. Germline loops: CDR1 LGHNA, CDR2 YNFKEQ. The CDR3 runs to 14 residues. The CDR3 DNA sequence: TGTGCCAGCAGCCAAGATAGGGGCGCGGTTGGGGCTTTCTTT. This encodes CASSQDRGAVGAFF.

In this sample, this clonotype turned up a few times. This beta chain came through as a stray read in a library set up for alpha chains, and its size says little. This rearrangement joins TRBV27 to TRBJ2-2; TRBD1 aligns across 7 bases. This CDR3 spans 16 amino acids. From germline, CDR1 is MNHEY and CDR2 SMNVEV (reference sequence). The V gene end was trimmed by 1 base and the J gene end by 0 bases; junction bases not matched to a gene: 2. The CDR3, as DNA: TGTGCCAGCAGTTTATACAGGGGCTCGAACACCGGGGAGCTGTTTTTT. Translation: CASSLYRGSNTGELFF.

Judged by abundance, this clonotype is medium-sized (0.01 to 0.1%). This beta chain is off target for a library built for alpha chains, so its abundance means little. The rearrangement joins TRBV7-8 to TRBJ2-1, with 10 bases aligning to TRBD2. The CDR3 consists of 16 residues. Losses at the gene ends were 5 bases for V and 5 bases for J; bases not matched to a gene: 9. Looked up from germline, CDR1 is SGHVS and CDR2 is FQNEAQ. The CDR3 DNA is TGTGCCAGCAGCGCCCAACTAGCGGGGATGAACAATGAGCAGTTCTTC. It specifies CASSAQLAGMNNEQFF.

The sample holds a few counts of this clonotype. With the library built for alpha chains, this beta chain is off target and its frequency is not meaningful. V and J are TRBV7-9 and TRBJ1-6, with 8 nucleotides matching TRBD1. The V gene end was trimmed by 5 bases and the J gene end by 7 bases; junction bases not matched to a gene: 4. The CDR3 has 14 amino acids. Germline-derived CDR1 and CDR2 are SEHNR and FQNEAQ (reference sequence). CDR3 residues: CASSLDRGNSPLHF. CDR3 bases: TGTGCCAGCAGCCTAGACAGGGGAAATTCACCCCTCCACTTT.

This clonotype has at least ten counts. With the library built for alpha chains, this beta chain is off target and its frequency is not meaningful. The chain recombines TRBV4-1 with TRBJ1-1; no reliable D call. V was shortened by 3 bases and J by 5 bases, with 13 bases between the two germline ends. This CDR3 contains 14 residues. Germline CDR1 MGHRA, CDR2 YSYEKL. This CDR3 reads CASSQPLIRTEAFF. Written as DNA, the CDR3 is TGCGCCAGCAGCCAGCCCCTTATAAGGACTGAAGCTTTCTTT.

In its sample, this clonotype was seen many times. Since the library was made to target alpha chains, this beta chain is a stray read and its abundance is not meaningful. V and J are TRBV5-1 and TRBJ1-6; 7 positions match TRBD1. The CDR3 loop spans 15 amino acids. Trimming removed 3 bases from V and 6 bases from J; junction bases left unmatched: 6. Germline CDR1 SGHRS, CDR2 YFSETQ. The CDR3 coding sequence is TGCGCCAGCAGCTCTACGACAGGGAGTAATTCACCCCTCCACTTT. It is translated as CASSSTTGSNSPLHF.

Notes on this clonotype: This beta chain appears as a stray read in a library generated for alpha chains; its size is not informative. The CDR3 nucleotides are TGTGCCACCAGAGAGGACAGGGTGGGCACCGGGGAGCTGTTTTTT. This translates into CATREDRVGTGELFF. This chain links TRBV24-1 with TRBJ2-2, with TRBD1 matching over 8 bases. This CDR3 is built from 15 residues. Germline CDR1 reads KGHDR; CDR2 reads SFDVKD. The J segment lost 4 bases and the V segment lost 7 bases, leaving 7 bases of the junction unmatched.

About this clonotype: This beta chain lies outside the target of a library built for alpha chains; its clone size means little. V and J are TRBV29-1 and TRBJ2-3; TRBD2 matches at 13 bases. Germline CDR1 reads SQVTM; CDR2 reads ANQGSEA. The CDR3 has 17 amino acids. The V segment lost 7 bases and the J segment 3 bases; nucleotides outside the gene matches: 13. The CDR3 region has the DNA TGCAGCGCCTGTGGGGGACTAGCGGGGCCATTTACAGATACGCAGTATTTT. This gives the protein CSACGGLAGPFTDTQYF.

Many counts were recorded for this clonotype. Little can be read into the size of this beta chain, an off-target read in a library designed for alpha chains. The chain recombines TRBV18 with TRBJ2-5, with D hard to call. V lost 5 bases and J lost 1, with 5 bases in between. CDR1 KGHSH and CDR2 LQKENI come from the germline V gene. The CDR3 extends over 12 amino acids. CDR3 sequence (DNA): TGTGCCAGCTCAGCCCCCCAAGAGACCCAGTACTTC. Protein: CASSAPQETQYF.

This clonotype was picked up a small number of times. In a library made to pick up alpha chains, this beta chain is a stray read with a size that means little. This chain joins TRBV5-1 and TRBJ2-5; D is uncertain. This CDR3 region has 15 residues. With 4 bases removed from V and 2 bases from J, the gap between germline ends came to 15 bases. CDR1 is SGHRS, CDR2 YFSETQ, per germline. The CDR3 loop is CASSPVGSVQETQYF. CDR3 sequence (DNA): TGCGCCAGCAGCCCGGTGGGTTCGGTACAAGAGACCCAGTACTTC.

This clonotype was counted ten times or more. This beta chain came through as a stray read in a library set up for alpha chains, and its size says little. CDR3 in amino acids: CASSLGIGTESYNEQFF. As DNA, the CDR3 is TGTGCCAGCAGCTTAGGAATCGGGACAGAATCCTACAATGAGCAGTTCTTC. This chain links TRBV7-9 with TRBJ2-1, with 7 bases aligning to TRBD1. CDR1 is SEHNR, CDR2 FQNEAQ, per germline (reference sequence). The CDR3 totals 17 residues. The ends lost 1 base at V and 1 base at J; junction bases unmatched: 7.

Sample share makes this clonotype medium-sized (0.01 to 0.1%). Since it is a stray read in a library aimed at alpha chains, this beta chain has a size that is not meaningful. This rearrangement joins TRBV4-2 to TRBJ2-3; maybe TRBD1 (5 bases). V was trimmed by 0 bases and J by 1 base, leaving 5 bases between them. There are 14 residues in the CDR3. Looked up from germline, CDR1 is LGHNA and CDR2 is YNFKEQ. CDR3 region: CASSQDRGTDTQYF. The CDR3 DNA is TGTGCCAGCAGCCAAGACAGGGGCACAGATACGCAGTATTTT.

This clonotype was detected a few times. This beta chain turned up in a library designed for alpha chains; as an off-target read, its abundance says little. This chain joins TRBV20-1 and TRBJ2-5; 9 bases map to TRBD2. The CDR3 consists of 15 residues. Germline V gene sequence: CDR1 DFQATT, CDR2 SNEGSKA (reference sequence). The V and J ends lost 6 bases and 9 bases, in that order; junction bases with no gene match: 17. CDR3 residues: CSAPRGGGAIGAQYF. In DNA form, the CDR3 reads TGCAGTGCCCCACGTGGCGGGGGGGCGATAGGGGCCCAGTACTTC.

Of note for this clonotype: This beta chain is an unintended read in a library built for alpha chains; its size means little. The J gene is TRBJ2-7, the V gene TRBV7-2, with 8 bases aligning to TRBD1. The germline CDR1 and CDR2 sequences are SGHTA and FQGNSA. After removal of 3 bases from V and 7 bases from J, the junction contained 11 bases not matched to a gene. This CDR3 comprises 15 residues. DNA for the CDR3: TGTGCCAGCAGCTTCAAACGGACAGGGAAGGGAGAGCAGTACTTC. Its protein is CASSFKRTGKGEQYF.

The table lists this clonotype with many counts. As an off-target read in a library built for alpha chains, this beta chain has a frequency of little significance. The chain combines TRBV5-1 with TRBJ2-7, with D unresolved. Deletions cut 4 bases from V and 1 base from J, with 6 bases between. This CDR3 region has 12 residues. Germline V gene data show CDR1 as SGHRS and CDR2 as YFSETQ. CDR3 in DNA: TGCGCCAGCAGCCTTTCGTCCTACGAGCAGTACTTC. Translating gives CASSLSSYEQYF.

Details on this clonotype: This beta chain slipped into a library made for alpha chains as a stray read, so its size is not meaningful. This sequence joins TRBV7-2 and TRBJ2-1; D is tentatively TRBD1 or TRBD2 (5 bases each). V lost 2 bases and J 13 bases, leaving 9 bases between the germline ends. Per germline, CDR1 SGHTA and CDR2 FQGNSA. The CDR3 has 11 amino acids. The CDR3 coding sequence is TGTGCCAGCAGCTTATGGGGGTCCCAGTTCTTC. The encoded protein is CASSLWGSQFF.

This clonotype was detected a few times. Within a library made for alpha chains, this beta chain is off target, and its count is uninformative. This chain connects TRBV14 to TRBJ2-4; tentatively, D is TRBD1 (6 bases). Germline CDR1 reads SGHDN; CDR2 reads FVKESK. The V end was cut by 1 base, the J end by 0 bases, with 13 bases between. CDR3 length equals 17 residues. Here the CDR3 reads CASSQVMGALAKNIQYF. CDR3 nucleotides: TGTGCCAGCAGCCAAGTGATGGGGGCGTTAGCCAAAAACATTCAGTACTTC.

This clonotype was counted between two and nine times. As an off-target read in a library built for alpha chains, this beta chain has a frequency of little significance. This chain links TRBV7-2 with TRBJ2-6; possibly TRBD2 for D (7 bases). CDR3 length: 19 residues. From germline, CDR1 is SGHTA and CDR2 FQGNSA. V was clipped by 5 bases and J by 0 bases, with 20 bases between them. The CDR3 loop reads CASSLRKGGVHSGANVLTF. The DNA for the CDR3 is TGTGCCAGCAGCCTCCGTAAGGGGGGGGTCCACTCTGGGGCCAACGTCCTGACTTTC. Filled out from reference TRBV7-2 and TRBJ2-6, the complete variable domain reads GAGVSQSPSNKVTEKGKDVELRCDPISGHTALYWYRQSLGQGLEFLIYFQGNSAPDKSGLPSDRFSAERTGGSVSTLTIQRTQQEDSAVYLCASSLRKGGVHSGANVLTFGAGSRLTVL.